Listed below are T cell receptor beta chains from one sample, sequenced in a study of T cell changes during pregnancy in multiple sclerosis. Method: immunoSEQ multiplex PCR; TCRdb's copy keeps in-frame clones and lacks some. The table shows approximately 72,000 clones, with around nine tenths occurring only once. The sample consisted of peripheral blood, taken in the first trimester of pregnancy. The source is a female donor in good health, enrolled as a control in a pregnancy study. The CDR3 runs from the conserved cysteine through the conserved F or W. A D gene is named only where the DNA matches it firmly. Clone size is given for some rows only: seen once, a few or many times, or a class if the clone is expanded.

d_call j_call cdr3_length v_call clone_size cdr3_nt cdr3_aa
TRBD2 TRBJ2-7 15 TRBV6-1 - TGTGCCAGCAGTGAACTAGCGGGAGACGCGGACGAGCAGTACTTC CASSELAGDADEQYF
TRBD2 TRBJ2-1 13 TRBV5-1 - TGCGCCAGCAGCTTCGGACTAGCGGGAGAAAATTTCTTC CASSFGLAGENFF
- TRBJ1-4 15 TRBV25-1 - TGTGCCAGCAGTGAATCCGCGGGGCTGGATGAAAAACTGTTTTTT CASSESAGLDEKLFF
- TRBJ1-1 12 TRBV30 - TGTGCCTGGAGTGATGGGGGACAACAAGCTTTCTTT CAWSDGGQQAFF
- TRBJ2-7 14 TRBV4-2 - TGTGCCAGCAGCTATTCAGGGTACTGGGACGAGCAGTACTTC CASSYSGYWDEQYF
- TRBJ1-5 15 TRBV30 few TGTGCCTGGAGTGTACGGGGGGTTATCAATCAGCCCCAGCATTTT CAWSVRGVINQPQHF
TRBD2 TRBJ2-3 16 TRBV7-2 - TGTGCCAGCAGCTTCGGGATAGCGGGAGGGACAGATACGCAGTATTTT CASSFGIAGGTDTQYF
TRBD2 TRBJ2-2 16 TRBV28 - TGTGCCGGGACCTCCCTATGGGGAGGGGAGACCGGGGAGCTGTTTTTT CAGTSLWGGETGELFF
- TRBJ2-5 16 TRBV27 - TGTGCCAGCAGTTTTATTCCAGTGAGGGACCAAGAGACCCAGTACTTC CASSFIPVRDQETQYF
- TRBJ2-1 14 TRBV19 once TGTGCCAGTAGTATAGCGGGAACCTACAATGAGCAGTTCTTC CASSIAGTYNEQFF
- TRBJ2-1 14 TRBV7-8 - TGTGCCAGCAGCTTAGTTCGGAGTTACAATGAGCAGTTCTTC CASSLVRSYNEQFF
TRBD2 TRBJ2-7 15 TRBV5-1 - TGCGCCAGCAGGGCCGGACTAGCGGGGGACTACGAGCAGTACTTC CASRAGLAGDYEQYF
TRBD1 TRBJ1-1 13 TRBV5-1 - TGCGCCAGCAGCTTGGGCGACAGGGGCGCACCTTTCTTT CASSLGDRGAPFF
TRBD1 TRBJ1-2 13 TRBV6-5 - TGTGCCAGCAGCCCTATACAGGGGAAGGGCTACACCTTC CASSPIQGKGYTF
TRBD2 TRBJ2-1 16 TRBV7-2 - TGTGCCAGCAGCTCCTTGACTAGCGGGAGGGTTGATGAGCAGTTCTTC CASSSLTSGRVDEQFF
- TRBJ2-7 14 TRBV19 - TGTGCCAGTTCCCTAGGTACGGCTATTCGCGAGCAGTACTTC CASSLGTAIREQYF
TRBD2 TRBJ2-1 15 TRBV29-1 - TGCAGCGTGGGATTTACTAGCGGGAGGTCTAATGAGCAGTTCTTC CSVGFTSGRSNEQFF
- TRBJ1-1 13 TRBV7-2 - TGTGCCAGCAGCGCGCAACCGAACACTGAAGCTTTCTTT CASSAQPNTEAFF
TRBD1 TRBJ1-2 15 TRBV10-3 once TGTGCCATCAGTGAACCACAGGGGTATGACTATGGCTACACCTTC CAISEPQGYDYGYTF
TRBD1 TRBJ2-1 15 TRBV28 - TGTGCCAGCAGTTTAGGGACAGGGGGTAACAATGAGCAGTTCTTC CASSLGTGGNNEQFF
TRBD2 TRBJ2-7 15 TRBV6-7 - TGTGCCAGCAGTTACGAGCGGGAGGCCCTCTACGAGCAGTACTTC CASSYEREALYEQYF
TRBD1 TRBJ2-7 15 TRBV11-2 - TGTGCCAGCAGTTGGGACAGGAGGTTCTCCTACGAGCAGTACTTC CASSWDRRFSYEQYF
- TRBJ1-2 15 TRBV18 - TGTGCCAGCTCACCACAGGGGCGTAGTGCGGATGGCTACACCTTC CASSPQGRSADGYTF
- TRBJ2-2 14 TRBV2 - TGTGCCAGCGTCAGGGGAGAGGACACCGGGGAGCTGTTTTTT CASVRGEDTGELFF
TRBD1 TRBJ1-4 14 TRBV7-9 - TGTGCCAGCAGCTCGGGACAGGGGATTGAAAAACTGTTTTTT CASSSGQGIEKLFF
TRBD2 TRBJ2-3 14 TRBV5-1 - TGCGCCAGCAGCCTTGGGGGGGGCACAGATACGCAGTATTTT CASSLGGGTDTQYF
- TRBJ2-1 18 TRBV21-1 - TGTGCCAGCAGCAATGAACCCCGGGACAGGCCCCTCGGCAATGAGCAGTTCTTC CASSNEPRDRPLGNEQFF
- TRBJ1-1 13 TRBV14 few TGTGCCAGCAGCCAAGGGAGGCTCGGTGAAGCTTTCTTT CASSQGRLGEAFF
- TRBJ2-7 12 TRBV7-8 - TGTGCCAGCAGCCTCACAGACTACGAGCAGTACTTC CASSLTDYEQYF
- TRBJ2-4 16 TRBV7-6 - TGTGCCAGCAGCCCCCAACAGGGCTCAGCCAAAAACATTCAGTACTTC CASSPQQGSAKNIQYF
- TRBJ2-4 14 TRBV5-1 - TGCGCCAGCAGCTTGGCGGGGACGGGGGACATTCAGTACTTC CASSLAGTGDIQYF
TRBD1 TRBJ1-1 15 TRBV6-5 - TGTGCCAGCAGTTATCACAGGGGTGGGAAAACTGAAGCTTTCTTT CASSYHRGGKTEAFF
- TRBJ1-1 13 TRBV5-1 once TGCGCCAGCAGCTTGGGCGGCCTAGGAGAAGCTTTCTTT CASSLGGLGEAFF
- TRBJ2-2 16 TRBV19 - TGTGCCAGCTCGGGCCGGGCTAGCACTTTTACCGGGGAGCTGTTTTTT CASSGRASTFTGELFF
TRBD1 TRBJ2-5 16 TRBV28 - TGTGCCAGCAGTCAAAGCATGACAGGGGGCCAAAAGACCCAGTACTTC CASSQSMTGGQKTQYF
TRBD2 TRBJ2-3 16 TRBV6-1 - TGTGCCAGCAGTGAAGCACTGGCGGGAGGTACAGATACGCAGTATTTT CASSEALAGGTDTQYF
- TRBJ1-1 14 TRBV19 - TGTGCCAGTAGTATAGCCGGTGGGAACACTGAAGCTTTCTTT CASSIAGGNTEAFF
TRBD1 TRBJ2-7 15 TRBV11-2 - TGTGCCAGCAGCCCATCGGGACAGGTAACCTACGAGCAGTACTTC CASSPSGQVTYEQYF
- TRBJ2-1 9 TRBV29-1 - TGCAGCGTTTCGGGGGAGCAGTTCTTC CSVSGEQFF
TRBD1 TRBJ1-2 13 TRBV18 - TGTGCCAGCTCACCAAGGACAGGCGATGGCTACACCTTC CASSPRTGDGYTF
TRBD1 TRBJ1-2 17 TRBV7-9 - TGTGCCAGCAGCTTAGCACCACCGGGACAGGGGGCCTATGGCTACACCTTC CASSLAPPGQGAYGYTF
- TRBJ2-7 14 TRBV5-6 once TGTGCCAGCAGCCCCGGGGGTAGTCCCTACGAGCAGTACTTC CASSPGGSPYEQYF
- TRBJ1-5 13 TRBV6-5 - TGTGCCAGCAGTTACTCGGCTGGAGACCCCCAGCATTTT CASSYSAGDPQHF
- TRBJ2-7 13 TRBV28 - TGTGCCAGCAGGGGCAGTTCCTCCTACGAGCAGTACTTC CASRGSSSYEQYF
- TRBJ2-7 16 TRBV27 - TGTGCCAGCAGTCGGGCGGACTTTCTGAGCTCCTACGAGCAGTACTTC CASSRADFLSSYEQYF
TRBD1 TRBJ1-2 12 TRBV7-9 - TGTGCCAGCAGCAGACAGGGGGATGGCTACACCTTC CASSRQGDGYTF
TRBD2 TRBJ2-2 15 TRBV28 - TGTGCCAGCAGGCTGGGGACTAGGGGTGTAGGGGAGCTGTTTTTT CASRLGTRGVGELFF
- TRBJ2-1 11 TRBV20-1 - TGCAGTGCTCTAGTATACAATGAGCAGTTCTTC CSALVYNEQFF
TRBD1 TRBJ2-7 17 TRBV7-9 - TGTGCCAGCAGAAACCAGAGCGGGACAGGGAACCTCTACGAGCAGTACTTC CASRNQSGTGNLYEQYF
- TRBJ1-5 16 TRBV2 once TGTGCCAGCAGCGATGCACAGGCTAGGGTGAGCCAGCCCCAGCATTTT CASSDAQARVSQPQHF
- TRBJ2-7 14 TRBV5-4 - TGTGCCAGCAGCCCCCGACTAGGGCCCTACGAGCAGTACTTC CASSPRLGPYEQYF
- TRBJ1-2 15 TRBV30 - TGTGCCTGGCAACCCAGGGGAAGGGCTAACTATGGCTACACCTTC CAWQPRGRANYGYTF
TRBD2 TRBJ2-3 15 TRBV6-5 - TGTGCCAGCAGTTCTCAGGGAAGCGGGGATTATACGCAGTATTTT CASSSQGSGDYTQYF
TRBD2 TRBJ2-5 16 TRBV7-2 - TGTGCCAGCAGCTTAGTGGCTAGCGGGACCCAAGAGACCCAGTACTTC CASSLVASGTQETQYF
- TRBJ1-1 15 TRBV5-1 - TGCGCCAGCAGCCTGGGGGCTGCCGGGGGGACTGAAGCTTTCTTT CASSLGAAGGTEAFF
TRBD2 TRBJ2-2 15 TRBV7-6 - TGTGCCAGCAGCTTAACGGGCGGGAGCACGGGGGAGCTGTTTTTT CASSLTGGSTGELFF
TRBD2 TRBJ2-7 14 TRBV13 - TGTGCCAGCAGCTTAGGGCTAGCGGGCTACGAGCAGTACTTC CASSLGLAGYEQYF
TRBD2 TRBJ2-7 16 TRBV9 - TGTGCCAGCAGCGTAGTCGGGGGAGGGCCACTCTACGAGCAGTACTTC CASSVVGGGPLYEQYF